Sequencing of this T cell receptor (beta chain) was carried out in a study of T cell clonotyping in hematopoietic cell transplantation. Overall study findings and caveats: Pathologically expanded recipient clonotypes increased progressively from day 30 to day 180 as diversity fell. Without cell sorting, CD4 versus CD8 contributions remain unresolved.

On this clone: Antigen unknown.

Time point: recipient sample about 28 days before transplant, after cytoreduction. Recipient blood drawn about 28 days pretransplant and days 30, 100, 180 after. Repertoires were generated with immunoSEQ multiplex PCR, while TCRdb's copy carries only in-frame clones and drops some. This table has around 5,000 clones, about 29% appearing once. V was shortened by 5 bases and J by 2 bases, with 15 bases between the two germline ends. The CDR3 spans 15 residues. Germline lookup yields CDR1 SGHTS and CDR2 YDEGEE. This receptor was identified in a man over 45 with myelofibrosis. Some clones in this sample may be carry-over from other donors' samples. Material: peripheral blood mononuclear cells, obtained before stem cell transplant. The chain combines TRBV5-8 with TRBJ2-3; the D gene is possibly TRBD1 (5 bases). The CDR3 loop is CASRGRKSSTDTQYF. In DNA form, the CDR3 reads TGTGCCAGCAGGGGGCGGAAGAGTTCCACAGATACGCAGTATTTT.